This paragraph covers one T cell receptor (beta chain) sequence. No antigen is known for it. Base quality data are lacking; no much larger clone is found one base away. Ficoll-Paque density gradient centrifugation was used to isolate PBMCs. V ends up 0 bases short and J 4 bases short, with an unmatched junction base count of 7. From the germline V gene, CDR1 is SGHTA and CDR2 is FQGTGA. From the cysteine through the phenylalanine, the CDR3 covers 17 amino acids. The entry retains the CDR3 DNA only, 51 bases that are in frame from base 1. These data are taken from a study of T-cell memory formation after mild COVID-19 (dated by TCRdb to about 2021). About the investigation overall: TCR sequence clusters from the two donors were largely donor specific. Longitudinal TCRalpha and TCRbeta repertoire sequencing tracked T-cell clones expanding and contracting after mild COVID-19 in a couple of donors. The cohort was made up of two young adult volunteers, one female and one male, who were previously healthy. What the authors observed across the whole study: The detection of some responding clones in pre-infection memory suggests that pre-existing cross-reactive memory T cells joined the SARS-CoV-2 response. From day 15 to 85, contracting clones showed balanced CD4/CD8 phenotypes, whereas a second wave of clones that expanded from day 15 to 37 leaned towards CD4+. Only a couple of mild cases were covered by the study, and larger cohorts that include severe cases with pre-infection samples were considered necessary. The second-wave clones that peaked on day 37 were not confirmed to be SARS-CoV-2 specific. Contracting CD4+ clones were located mainly in the CM and EM memory subsets, whereas CD8+ clones were found to be enriched in EMRA.

The run used an Illumina NovaSeq 6000. cDNA libraries for TCRalpha and TCRbeta were prepared by 5'RACE using constant-segment primers, with sample barcodes and unique molecular identifiers added. Trizol reagent was used to extract RNA from every sample. Library amplification was performed in two PCR steps, and a second sample barcode and Illumina TruSeq adapters were introduced in the second step. Libraries were sequenced on an Illumina NovaSeq with 2 x 150 bp paired-end reads. As for the original processing: With migec v1.2.7, reads were demultiplexed and then collapsed into UMI-guided consensus sequences. With mixcr v2.1.11, UMI consensuses were aligned to TRA and TRB V and J templates and assembled into clonotypes. A clonotype was counted as expanded or contracted only if both edgeR and NoisET called the change significant, with noise models trained on biological replicates. For edgeR calls, a false discovery rate-adjusted p below 0.01 and a log2 fold-change threshold of 1 were applied. As an exploratory analysis of dynamics, PCA with hierarchical clustering was applied to max-normalized trajectories of the 1000 most abundant clonotypes. Separately sequenced CD4+ and CD8+ repertoires were used to assign a CD4 or CD8 phenotype to each responding clone. The public reads were reanalyzed by TCRdb: fastp trimming at Q25, MiXCR alignment, in-frame beta chains only. Each entry is one CDR3 protein sequence, shown with its most common DNA and genes. Here the V and J calls rest on TCRdb's processing, not on the authors' analysis. This sample lists over 350,000 distinct CDR3 sequences; 20% to 30% were detected once. Roughly 8.9% of the sample is taken by the ten largest.

Recombination joined TRBV7-3 with TRBJ2-1; TRBD1 aligns with 9 central bases. This clonotype originated in an adult woman who had mild COVID-19 (a few samples of this study predate the infection). The sample titles of this study are shuffled in the database, so cell type and time point are left out; the donor was told from shared clones. The sample was PBMCs or a T cell subset sorted from them (not recorded which). The DNA sequence follows: TGTGCCAGCAGCTTAACGTCGAGGGACAGGGAATACAATGAGCAGTTCTTC. This encodes CASSLTSRDREYNEQFF.